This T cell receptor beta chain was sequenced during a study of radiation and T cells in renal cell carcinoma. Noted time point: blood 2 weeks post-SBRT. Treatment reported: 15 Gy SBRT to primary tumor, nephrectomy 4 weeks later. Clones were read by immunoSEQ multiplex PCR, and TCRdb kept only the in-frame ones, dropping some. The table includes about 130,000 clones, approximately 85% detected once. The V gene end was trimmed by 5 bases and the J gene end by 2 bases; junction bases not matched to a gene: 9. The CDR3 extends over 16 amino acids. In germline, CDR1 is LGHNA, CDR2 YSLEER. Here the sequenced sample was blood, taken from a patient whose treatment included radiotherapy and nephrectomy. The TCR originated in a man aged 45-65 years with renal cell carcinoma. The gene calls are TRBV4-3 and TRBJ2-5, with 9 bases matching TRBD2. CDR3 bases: TGCGCCAGCAGCTGGGGCCAGCTAGCGGGGCAAGAGACCCAGTACTTC. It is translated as CASSWGQLAGQETQYF.